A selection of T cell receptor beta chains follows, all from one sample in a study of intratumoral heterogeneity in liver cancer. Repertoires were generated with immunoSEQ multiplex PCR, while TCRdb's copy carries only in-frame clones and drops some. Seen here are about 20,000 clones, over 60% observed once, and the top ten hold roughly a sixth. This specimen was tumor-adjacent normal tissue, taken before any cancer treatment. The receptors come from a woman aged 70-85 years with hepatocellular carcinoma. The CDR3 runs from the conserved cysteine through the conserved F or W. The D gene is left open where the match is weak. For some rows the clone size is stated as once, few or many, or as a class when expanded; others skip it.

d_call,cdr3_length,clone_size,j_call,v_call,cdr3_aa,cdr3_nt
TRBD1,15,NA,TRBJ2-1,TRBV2,CASKNWDRVYNEQFF,TGTGCCAGCAAGAATTGGGACAGGGTATACAATGAGCAGTTCTTC
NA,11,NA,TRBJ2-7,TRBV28,CASVREHEQYF,TGTGCCAGCGTGCGAGAGCACGAGCAGTACTTC
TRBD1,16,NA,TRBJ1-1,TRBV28,CASSFSFARGRGEAFF,TGTGCCAGCAGTTTCTCTTTTGCCAGGGGGCGAGGTGAAGCTTTCTTT
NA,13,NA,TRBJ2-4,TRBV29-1,CSVDEEGFGIQYF,TGCAGCGTTGATGAGGAGGGGTTCGGCATTCAGTACTTC
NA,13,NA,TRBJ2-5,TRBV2,CASSEPLQETQYF,TGTGCCAGCAGTGAACCGCTCCAAGAGACCCAGTACTTC
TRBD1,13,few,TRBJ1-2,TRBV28,CASSFGQVKGYTF,TGTGCCAGCAGTTTCGGACAGGTTAAAGGCTACACCTTC
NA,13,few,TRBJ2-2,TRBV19,CASSIGGTGELFF,TGTGCCAGTAGTATCGGGGGTACCGGGGAGCTGTTTTTT
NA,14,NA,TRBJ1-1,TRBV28,CASSLEGAVTEAFF,TGTGCCAGCAGTTTAGAAGGGGCAGTTACTGAAGCTTTCTTT
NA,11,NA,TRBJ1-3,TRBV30,CGRRSGNTIYF,TGCGGACGGCGCTCTGGAAACACCATATATTTT
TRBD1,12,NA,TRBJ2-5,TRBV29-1,CSGLQGQETQYF,TGCAGCGGGCTACAGGGGCAAGAGACCCAGTACTTC
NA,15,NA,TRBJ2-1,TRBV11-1,CASSSRRSSYNEQFF,TGTGCCAGCAGCTCCCGACGGAGCTCCTACAATGAGCAGTTCTTC
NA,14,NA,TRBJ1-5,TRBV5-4,CASSLGGSNQPQHF,TGTGCCAGCAGCTTGGGGGGAAGCAATCAGCCCCAGCATTTT
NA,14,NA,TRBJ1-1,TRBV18,CASSLYTDNTEAFF,TGTGCCAGCTCACTATACACAGATAACACTGAAGCTTTCTTT
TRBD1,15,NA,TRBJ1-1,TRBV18,CASSPRDRVGTEAFF,TGTGCCAGCTCACCAAGGGACAGGGTGGGCACTGAAGCTTTCTTT
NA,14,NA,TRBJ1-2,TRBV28,CASNLHLRNYGYTF,TGTGCCAGCAATTTACATCTCCGTAACTATGGCTACACCTTC
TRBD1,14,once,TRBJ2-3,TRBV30,CAWSNRGRIDTQYF,TGTGCCTGGAGTAACAGGGGGCGCATAGATACGCAGTATTTT
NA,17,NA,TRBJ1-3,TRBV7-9,CASSYTAQDSSGNTIYF,TGTGCCAGCAGCTACACCGCTCAGGACAGCTCTGGAAACACCATATATTTT